This entry describes one TCR beta chain. This sample was taken from a study of blood T cell repertoires in COVID-19. Trimming left V 6 bases short and J 3 bases short, with 17 bases between. The CDR3 has 15 residues. Germline-derived CDR1 and CDR2 are KGHSH and LQKENI. In the source study's methods: Amplifying reference gene primers gave estimates of nucleated cell counts. Profiled with immunoSEQ multiplex PCR; TCRdb holds only in-frame clones, not every one. V, J and clone size derive from that table, while D and trimming were established from the DNA sequence. The sample records a few hundred thousand clones, 85% to 90% being singletons. Participants spanned ages about 18 to 90 years and resided in fewer than 30 US areas. Cohort allocation depended upon clinical history that participants reported.

The sample comprised PBMCs or T cells enriched from blood (not recorded which). The receptor was isolated from a woman aged 18-29 years who had recovered from COVID-19. V gene TRBV18 combines with J gene TRBJ1-2; D might be TRBD1 (5 bases). The CDR3: CASSGGTKRDYGYTF. The CDR3 DNA sequence: TGTGCCAGCTCGGGCGGGACCAAACGGGACTATGGCTACACCTTC.